Following are 26 T cell receptor beta chains from one sample sequenced in a study of blood T cells in healthy people across ages. Together with a sample-barcoded 5' primer, a J-beta primer mix was included in a second PCR lasting about 6 to 12 cycles. TCRdb redid the calling of the 5' RACE reads with MiXCR, one entry per CDR3 protein. The data contain approximately 1,100,000 distinct CDR3 sequences, 35% to 50% of them singletons. The sequencing input was blood. The receptor source for this set is a woman aged 55-70 years in good health.

This clonotype was seen a handful of times. The chain employs TRBV7-8 and TRBJ1-6; unclear D gene. CDR3 length: 14 residues. Germline CDR1 and CDR2: SGHVS and FQNEAQ. The V end lost 3 bases, the J end lost 7 bases, and 10 bases lay between the germline ends. CDR3 in amino acids: CASSFGSDNSPLHF. The CDR3, as DNA: TGTGCCAGCAGCTTTGGGTCGGACAATTCACCCCTCCACTTT.

The sample holds one count of this clonotype. The chain uses TRBV4-1 and TRBJ2-3, with D unresolved. Trimming took off 1 base at V and 5 bases at J, with 7 bases between the two ends. Germline V gene lookup returns CDR1 MGHRA and CDR2 YSYEKL. This CDR3 contains 13 residues. CDR3 coding DNA: TGCGCCAGCAGCCAAGGGCCCCGAGATACGCAGTATTTT. Amino acid sequence: CASSQGPRDTQYF.

The rearrangement uses TRBV9 and TRBJ2-3; 10 bases map to TRBD2. Germline V lookup: CDR1 SGDLS, CDR2 YYNGEE. The CDR3 loop spans 17 amino acids. J gave up 2 bases and V 0 bases, and 6 bases lay outside the gene matches. In DNA form, the CDR3 reads TGTGCCAGCAGCGTAGGTCCTAGCGGGAGATTCACAGATACGCAGTATTTT. This translates into CASSVGPSGRFTDTQYF.

This CDR3 is CSARVLYQGRDEKLFF. The CDR3 DNA follows: TGCAGTGCTAGGGTCCTCTACCAGGGAAGGGATGAAAAACTGTTTTTT. V and J are TRBV20-1 and TRBJ1-4; a possible D gene is TRBD1 (5 bases). Germline CDR1 DFQATT, CDR2 SNEGSKA (reference sequence). Trimming pared 3 bases from V and 6 bases from J, leaving 20 bases between. The CDR3 totals 16 residues.

V is TRBV5-5 and J is TRBJ1-2; tentative D call: TRBD1 (6 bases). This CDR3 spans 15 amino acids. V gave up 0 bases and J gave up 5 bases, with 14 bases separating them. Germline V gives CDR1 SGHKS, CDR2 YYEKEE (reference sequence). DNA for the CDR3: TGTGCCAGCAGCTTGGCCGAGGGAACAGGGTATGGCTACACCTTC. Protein product: CASSLAEGTGYGYTF.

CDR3 bases: TGTGCCATCAGTGAGTCAGAGTATAGCAATCAGCCCCAGCATTTT. This encodes CAISESEYSNQPQHF. The chain uses TRBV10-3 and TRBJ1-5; unclear D gene. The germline V gene has CDR1 ENHRY and CDR2 SYGVKD. The V end was cut by 0 bases, the J end by 0 bases, with 6 bases between. CDR3 length: 15 amino acids.

This clonotype was picked up many times. The chain employs TRBV15 and TRBJ2-7; tentatively, D is TRBD2 (5 bases). V lost 3 bases and J lost 4, with 16 bases in between. Germline CDR1 is LNHNV and CDR2 is YYDKDF (reference sequence). The CDR3 has 15 amino acids. This chain's CDR3 is CATSRIGMDPYEQYF. The CDR3 DNA is TGTGCCACCAGCAGGATCGGGATGGACCCATACGAGCAGTACTTC.

The J gene is TRBJ2-5, the V gene TRBV7-9; 8 positions agree with TRBD1. Germline lookup yields CDR1 SEHNR and CDR2 FQNEAQ (reference sequence). The CDR3 sequence is 16 residues long. Trimming removed 0 bases from V and 0 bases from J; junction bases left unmatched: 3. The CDR3 is CASSLAGTGYQETQYF. The DNA for the CDR3 is TGTGCCAGCAGCTTAGCCGGGACAGGCTACCAAGAGACCCAGTACTTC. Supplemented by reference TRBV7-9 and TRBJ2-5, the full variable domain reads DTGVSQNPRHKITKRGQNVTFRCDPISEHNRLYWYRQTLGQGPEFLTYFQNEAQLEKSRLLSDRFSAERPKGSFSTLEIQRTEQGDSAMYLCASSLAGTGYQETQYFGPGTRLLVL.

As for this clonotype: This may arise from a read error, as a much more abundant clone is one base away. V usage is TRBV6-4 and J usage is TRBJ2-3; TRBD1 is a possible D gene (5 bases). V shed 10 bases and J shed 2 bases, with 13 bases lying between them. The CDR3 is 13 amino acids. Germline V gene lookup returns CDR1 MRHNA and CDR2 SNTAGT. CDR3 residues: CATARVTTDTQYF. In nucleotides, the CDR3 is TGTGCCACCGCCAGGGTAACCACAGATACGCAGTATTTT.

The chain combines TRBV9 with TRBJ2-7; 7 positions match TRBD1. The end of the DNA aligns better with TRBJ2-5, so the J call may be wrong. This CDR3 spans 16 amino acids. Germline V lookup: CDR1 SGDLS, CDR2 YYNGEE. The CDR3, as DNA: TGTGCCAGCAGCGTAGAGGGGGCTCCCCTTCAAGAGACCCAGTACTTC. Translated: CASSVEGAPLQETQYF.

This clonotype was seen only a few times. The CDR3, as DNA: TGTGCCAGCAGCCACTGGGGAGAAGCCTACGAGCAGTACTTC. It codes for CASSHWGEAYEQYF. This chain joins TRBV7-9 and TRBJ2-7; D is perhaps TRBD2 (5 bases). Germline values: CDR1 SEHNR, CDR2 FQNEAQ (reference sequence). V dropped 5 bases and J dropped 2 bases, with 13 bases sitting between them. CDR3 size: 14 residues.

The chain carries TRBV12-3 or TRBV12-4 and TRBJ2-7, with D unclear. V gave up 5 bases and J gave up 0 bases, with 8 bases separating them. The CDR3 is 13 residues long. The CDR3 region is CASSLQASYEQYF. The DNA for the CDR3 is TGTGCCAGCAGTCTGCAGGCCTCCTACGAGCAGTACTTC.

Notes on this clonotype: One junction end disagrees with the germline gene, perhaps due to a read error. The chain is built from TRBV20-1 and TRBJ2-3, with 9 bases lining up with TRBD2. The CDR3 totals 15 residues. Germline CDR1 and CDR2: DFQATT and SNEGSKA (reference sequence). CDR3 amino acids: CSARGREGLMGTRYF. The DNA for the CDR3 is TGCAGTGCTCGGGGGCGGGAGGGCCTAATGGGTACGCGGTATTTT.

This chain joins TRBV25-1 and TRBJ2-5; 13 bases map to TRBD2. The CDR3 totals 16 residues. Germline V lookup: CDR1 MGHDK, CDR2 SYGVNS. Germline trimming cut 4 bases from V and 2 bases from J; bases unmatched to any gene: 4. The CDR3 DNA follows: TGTGCCAGCAGTGGGCTGGGACTAGCGGGGCAAGAGACCCAGTACTTC. This sequence encodes CASSGLGLAGQETQYF.

CDR3 DNA sequence: TGCAGCGTTGCGACAGACAAGAGGGTGCACTATGGCTACACCTTC. Encoded protein: CSVATDKRVHYGYTF. The chain uses TRBV29-1 and TRBJ1-2, with D possibly matching TRBD1 (5 bases). The CDR3 covers 15 residues. V was pared by 4 bases and J by 3 bases, with 18 bases between. Germline V gives CDR1 SQVTM, CDR2 ANQGSEA.

This clonotype has only a few counts. This rearrangement joins TRBV4-1 to TRBJ1-6, with unresolved D. V gave up 1 base and J gave up 10 bases, with 14 bases separating them. The CDR3 length is 15 residues. CDR1 and CDR2 from the germline V gene are MGHRA and YSYEKL. CDR3 nucleotide sequence: TGCGCCAGCAGCCAAGTAGGGTTTTCCCGATCACCCCTCCACTTT. It specifies CASSQVGFSRSPLHF.

This chain uses TRBV9 with TRBJ2-2, with 7 bases matching TRBD1. V shed 0 bases, J shed 8 bases, and the junction held 4 bases outside the gene matches. Germline CDR1 SGDLS, CDR2 YYNGEE. CDR3 length: 14 amino acids. Here the CDR3 reads CASSVARGLGELFF. The CDR3 DNA follows: TGTGCCAGCAGCGTAGCAAGGGGGCTAGGGGAGCTGTTTTTT. Supplemented by reference TRBV9 and TRBJ2-2, the full variable domain reads DSGVTQTPKHLITATGQRVTLRCSPRSGDLSVYWYQQSLDQGLQFLIQYYNGEERAKGNILERFSAQQFPDLHSELNLSSLELGDSALYFCASSVARGLGELFFGEGSRLTVL.

The CDR3 loop reads CASSEFQTSMNTEAFF. CDR3 nucleotides: TGTGCCAGCAGTGAATTCCAGACAAGCATGAACACTGAAGCTTTCTTT. The V call is TRBV6-1, the J call TRBJ1-1; D gene ambiguous. The V and J ends lost 2 bases and 0 bases respectively, with 13 bases between them. Per germline, CDR1 MNHNS and CDR2 SASEGT. This CDR3 is built from 16 residues.

This clonotype was observed a few times. The V call is TRBV15, the J call TRBJ2-1, with 10 bases that match TRBD2. Trimming took 4 bases from V and 2 from J; bases not matched to a gene: 8. This CDR3 comprises 17 residues. Looked up from germline, CDR1 is LNHNV and CDR2 is YYDKDF (reference sequence). CDR3 sequence (DNA): TGTGCCACCAGCAATCTAGCGGGAGAGGATACCTACAATGAGCAGTTCTTC. Translation: CATSNLAGEDTYNEQFF. Together with reference TRBV15 and TRBJ2-1, the CDR3 gives the full variable domain: DAMVIQNPRYQVTQFGKPVTLSCSQTLNHNVMYWYQQKSSQAPKLLFHYYDKDFNNEADTPDNFQSRRPNTSFCFLDIRSPGLGDTAMYLCATSNLAGEDTYNEQFFGPGTRLTVL.

This rearrangement joins TRBV30 to TRBJ1-2; 8 positions match TRBD1. V shed 8 bases, J shed 4 bases, and the junction held 9 bases outside the gene matches. Germline values: CDR1 GTSNPN, CDR2 SVGIG (reference sequence). The CDR3 is 13 amino acids. The CDR3: CAGARGQGYGYTF. The DNA of the CDR3 is TGTGCCGGCGCCAGGGGGCAGGGCTATGGCTACACCTTC.

The genes are TRBV20-1 and TRBJ2-1, with D tentatively TRBD2 (5 bases). V gave up 3 bases and J gave up 0 bases, with 12 bases separating them. The CDR3 length is 15 residues. The germline V gene has CDR1 DFQATT and CDR2 SNEGSKA (reference sequence). In DNA, the CDR3 is TGCAGTGCTAGGGAGGCGGGCTACTCCTACAATGAGCAGTTCTTC. It encodes CSAREAGYSYNEQFF.

This chain connects TRBV6-5 to TRBJ2-4; 11 bases fit TRBD2. After removal of 6 bases from V and 0 bases from J, the junction contained 4 bases not matched to a gene. CDR1 and CDR2 (germline): MNHEY, SVGAGI. This CDR3 is built from 16 residues. CDR3: CASSRLAGLAKNIQYF. CDR3 nucleotide sequence: TGTGCCAGCAGCCGACTAGCGGGGCTAGCCAAAAACATTCAGTACTTC.

V and J are TRBV6-5 and TRBJ2-7, with TRBD1 identical over 7 bases. V was pared by 7 bases and J by 5 bases, with 11 bases of the junction left unmatched. The CDR3 extends over 14 amino acids. Germline CDR1 is MNHEY and CDR2 is SVGAGI. CDR3 sequence reads: CASNPRQGLDEQYF. As DNA, the CDR3 is TGTGCCAGCAACCCAAGACAGGGCTTGGACGAGCAGTACTTC.

This clonotype was observed a handful of times. The rearrangement uses TRBV29-1 and TRBJ1-1; D gene ambiguous. CDR1 SQVTM and CDR2 ANQGSEA come from the germline V gene. The germline V and J ends were trimmed by 3 bases and 2 bases, with 10 bases remaining between them. The CDR3 consists of 13 residues. The CDR3 is CSVEGRLNTEAFF. CDR3 nucleotides: TGCAGCGTTGAGGGCAGGTTAAACACTGAAGCTTTCTTT. The whole variable domain, filled in from reference TRBV29-1 and TRBJ1-1, reads SAVISQKPSRDICQRGTSLTIQCQVDSQVTMMFWYRQQPGQSLTLIATANQGSEATYESGFVIDKFPISRPNLTFSTLTVSNMSPEDSSIYLCSVEGRLNTEAFFGQGTRLTVV.

This clonotype was counted only a few times. The chain recombines TRBV27 with TRBJ2-3, with D possibly being TRBD1 (6 bases). With 3 bases removed from V and 2 bases from J, the gap between germline ends came to 18 bases. Germline CDR1 and CDR2: MNHEY and SMNVEV (reference sequence). This CDR3 has 17 amino acids. CDR3 sequence reads: CASSFEGWGQNTDTQYF. CDR3 nucleotide sequence: TGTGCCAGCAGTTTTGAAGGTTGGGGACAAAACACAGATACGCAGTATTTT.

V gene TRBV10-3 combines with J gene TRBJ2-3, with 7 bases fitting TRBD1. V dropped 5 bases and J dropped 3; count of bases not matched to a gene: 8. This CDR3 spans 15 amino acids. Per germline, CDR1 ENHRY and CDR2 SYGVKD. CDR3 sequence reads: CAISPGGQRTDTQYF. CDR3 DNA: TGTGCCATCAGTCCTGGGGGACAGAGAACAGATACGCAGTATTTT.